This T cell receptor beta chain was documented in a study of blood T cell repertoires in COVID-19 (dated by TCRdb to about 2020). As for the study more broadly: The collaborator samples originated in the United States, Italy and Spain and spanned the acute and convalescent phases of COVID-19. The material from the prospective study consisted of cDNA or gDNA derived from T cells, B-cell-depleted T cells, or PBMCs. Subjects who had been exposed to COVID-19, were actively infected with it, or had recovered from it provided the deeply sampled blood TCRbeta repertoires that made up the dataset. The repertoires were released in a freely available public database intended as a resource for research on the immune response to SARS-CoV-2. The samples were drawn from the first 160 participants of the ongoing ImmuneRACE study and from 1,254 subjects provided by 6 global collaborators. The sample metadata nearly always contained a de-identified subject ID, COVID-19 status, age in years and sex. Where available, HLA class I and class II types were taken from metadata supplied by the sample provider and were not determined by assay-based typing. The full study reports these points: How much clinical and demographic metadata was included differed by source and by participant, and the metadata was provided uncurated.

CDR1 and CDR2 (GTSNPN, SVGIG) derive from the germline V gene (reference sequence). Trimming removed 5 bases from V and 4 bases from J; the gene matches leave 2 bases unexplained. The CDR3 starts with the cysteine, ends with the phenylalanine, and has 13 residues. The entry retains the CDR3 DNA only, 39 bases that are in frame from base 1. At one collaborating source in Seattle, patients were enrolled during active infection and were followed longitudinally through the course of disease. Each collaborating institution followed its own protocols to collect whole blood in K2EDTA tubes. For TCRbeta analysis, collaborators shipped samples in one of three forms: frozen whole blood, isolated PBMCs, or DNA extracted from either of those sample types. This clone was counted once. Its cognate antigen has yet to be identified. Base-call qualities are not available, and no considerably larger clone is one nucleotide away.

TCRbeta CDR3 regions were amplified from genomic DNA using the immunoSEQ Assay, a bias-controlled multiplex PCR. The original methods were these. Nucleated cell counts per sample were estimated from amplification of reference gene primers within the assay. Sequence reads were collapsed and filtered to measure the absolute abundance of every unique TCRbeta CDR3 rearrangement. For each sample, productive Simpson clonality was calculated as the square root of Simpson's diversity index over productive rearrangements. TCRdb limited this immuneACCESS table to in-frame rearrangements with V and J called. A share of clones is missing; checked studies link under half to unresolved V genes, and the rest is unexplained. That table supplies the V and J calls and clone size; D and trimming were determined from the DNA. Present in this sample are about 440,000 clones, around 89% of which were seen just once. The top ten clones comprise approximately 12% of the sample.

The receptor's source is a woman in her 50s with COVID-19, enrolled during active disease. The chain links TRBV30 with TRBJ2-1; the junction holds 10 bases that match TRBD2. The sequencing input was peripheral blood. The nucleotide sequence reads as follows: TGTGCCTGGTCTAGCGGGGGTTACAATGAGCAGTTCTTC. Its translation reads: CAWSSGGYNEQFF.